Presented here are 21 T cell receptor beta chains from one specimen sequenced in a study of Ad26.COV2.S vaccination and SARS-CoV-2 variants (dated by TCRdb to the early 2020s). Library preparation used the immunoSEQ multiplex PCR assay. Imported from immuneACCESS, the table was reduced by TCRdb to in-frame sequences with V and J called. These copies leave out some clones; in studies compared against another copy, an unresolved V gene accounts for under half, and the cause of the remainder is not known. Within this sample are about 350,000 clones, with around 84% of them counted one time only. About 3.5% of the sample lies in the top ten. Interpreted using the paper, the treatment or condition label stands for: some 20 received Ad26.COV2.S at low or high dose, single or two shots; 5 received placebo; per-sample allocation not given. For vaccine and placebo recipients, the sequenced repertoires came from samples collected on day 63 after the first injection.

Sequences were derived from peripheral blood, sampled in a trial of Ad26.COV2.S vaccine versus placebo. The source is a person aged 18-65 years who received the Ad26.COV2.S COVID-19 vaccine or a placebo.

The chain joins TRBV6-1 to TRBJ1-2, with D unresolved. The CDR3 is made up of 14 amino acids. The V end was cut by 0 bases, the J end by 4 bases, with 9 bases between. Germline CDR1 is MNHNS and CDR2 is SASEGT. CDR3 protein: CASSEASSGYGYTF. The CDR3 bases are TGTGCCAGCAGTGAAGCATCTTCCGGCTATGGCTACACCTTC.

The V and J genes are TRBV16 and TRBJ2-2; no reliable D call. CDR3 length: 12 residues. Trimming removed 4 bases at V and 5 bases at J, with 5 bases between. Germline V gives CDR1 KGHSY, CDR2 FQNENV. CDR3 in amino acids: CASSLITGELFF. The CDR3 DNA reads as TGTGCCAGCAGCCTGATAACCGGGGAGCTGTTTTTT.

The rearrangement uses TRBV24-1 and TRBJ2-7, with unresolved D. This CDR3 is built from 14 residues. The germline V and J ends were trimmed by 4 bases and 1 base, with 10 bases remaining between them. The V gene's germline CDR1 is KGHDR and CDR2 SFDVKD. CDR3 amino acids: CATSDSHDSYEQYF. CDR3 DNA: TGTGCCACCAGTGACAGTCATGATTCCTACGAGCAGTACTTC.

This rearrangement joins TRBV4-3 to TRBJ2-3, with D unclear. Germline values: CDR1 LGHNA, CDR2 YSLEER. The CDR3 covers 14 residues. Trimming took off 5 bases at V and 3 bases at J, with 12 bases between the two ends. Here the CDR3 DNA reads TGCGCCAGCAGCACCAACTCCGGGACAGATACGCAGTATTTT. It encodes CASSTNSGTDTQYF.

The rearrangement uses TRBV18 and TRBJ1-4; D remains ambiguous. Germline V gene sequence: CDR1 KGHSH, CDR2 LQKENI. Trimming took 1 base from V and 8 from J, leaving 8 bases between them. This CDR3 comprises 13 residues. CDR3 loop: CASSPRTEEKLFF. CDR3 DNA sequence: TGTGCCAGCTCACCACGGACGGAGGAAAAACTGTTTTTT. Filled out from reference TRBV18 and TRBJ1-4, the complete variable domain reads NAGVMQNPRHLVRRRGQEARLRCSPMKGHSHVYWYRQLPEEGLKFMVYLQKENIIDESGMPKERFSAEFPKEGPSILRIQQVVRGDSAAYFCASSPRTEEKLFFGSGTQLSVL.

This clone was recorded only once. The V and J genes are TRBV12-3 or TRBV12-4 and TRBJ1-1, with a weak D call TRBD1 (5 bases). CDR3 length: 12 residues. V was cut by 2 bases and J by 7 bases, with 8 bases left in between. DNA of the CDR3: TGTGCCAGCAGTTTATGGGGGGGTGAAGCTTTCTTT. Residues: CASSLWGGEAFF.

In its sample, this clone was seen once. The chain uses TRBV19 and TRBJ1-1; D uncertain. V lost 4 bases to trimming and J lost 5 bases, with 5 bases between them. The CDR3 has 11 amino acids. Germline-derived CDR1 and CDR2 are LNHDA and SQIVND (reference sequence). The CDR3 is CASSKETEAFF. As DNA, the CDR3 is TGTGCCAGTAGTAAGGAGACTGAAGCTTTCTTT.

This clone turned up a few times. V and J are TRBV2 and TRBJ2-7, with 7 bases fitting TRBD1. CDR3 length: 13 amino acids. V was clipped by 5 bases and J by 3 bases; unmatched bases: 4. CDR1 SNHLY and CDR2 FYNNEI come from the germline V gene. The CDR3 sequence: CASSLRQGYEQYF. The CDR3 DNA reads TGTGCCAGCAGTTTGAGACAGGGCTACGAGCAGTACTTC.

The gene calls are TRBV2 and TRBJ2-5; D is tentatively TRBD1 or TRBD2 (6 bases each). Germline V gene lookup returns CDR1 SNHLY and CDR2 FYNNEI. The CDR3 extends over 13 amino acids. V was trimmed by 8 bases and J by 2 bases, leaving 12 bases between them. The CDR3 loop reads CASVGGPQETQYF. CDR3 in DNA: TGTGCCAGCGTGGGGGGCCCTCAAGAGACCCAGTACTTC.

The chain has TRBV3-1 (or the pseudogene TRBV3-2) and TRBJ2-7; no clear D. Trimming pared 1 base from V and 3 bases from J, leaving 7 bases between. This CDR3 region has 13 residues. Germline V gives CDR1 LGHDT, CDR2 YNNKEL (reference sequence). Here the CDR3 reads CASSQALNYEQYF. For the CDR3, the DNA is TGTGCCAGCAGCCAAGCCCTAAACTACGAGCAGTACTTC.

The genes are TRBV6-2 or TRBV6-3 and TRBJ2-7; D gene ambiguous. The CDR3 is made up of 11 amino acids. CDR1 is MNHEY, CDR2 SVGEGT, per germline. V was cut by 5 bases and J by 3 bases, with 5 bases left in between. The CDR3 nucleotides read TGTGCCAGCAGTAATTTCTACGAGCAGTACTTC. The encoded protein is CASSNFYEQYF.

The V call is TRBV19, the J call TRBJ2-7, with 9 bases lining up with TRBD1. Germline trimming cut 3 bases from V and 3 bases from J; bases unmatched to any gene: 6. Germline CDR1 LNHDA, CDR2 SQIVND (reference sequence). The CDR3 extends over 15 amino acids. The CDR3 DNA follows: TGTGCCAGTAGTATTGATAGGACAGGGGTCTACGAGCAGTACTTC. This encodes CASSIDRTGVYEQYF.

The chain links TRBV27 to TRBJ2-1; D gene unclear. This CDR3 has 13 amino acids. V dropped 0 bases and J dropped 8 bases, with 8 bases sitting between them. CDR1 is MNHEY, CDR2 SMNVEV, per germline (reference sequence). The CDR3 bases are TGTGCCAGCAGTTTATCCCCGGGCCATGAGCAGTTCTTC. It encodes CASSLSPGHEQFF.

The chain couples TRBV28 to TRBJ2-3; 7 nucleotides align to TRBD2. With 6 bases clipped from V and 2 bases from J, the junction kept 11 bases outside the gene matches. Germline V CDR1 and CDR2: MDHEN, SYDVKM. The length of the CDR3 is 16 residues. CDR3 nucleotide sequence: TGTGCCAGCAGCAGCAACATCCTAGCGGCCACAGATACGCAGTATTTT. Translated, it gives CASSSNILAATDTQYF.

The chain has TRBV6-2 or TRBV6-3 and TRBJ1-5; 9 nucleotides agree with TRBD1. With 6 bases clipped from V and 6 bases from J, the junction kept 9 bases outside the gene matches. Per the germline V gene, CDR1 is MNHEY and CDR2 is SVGEGT. The CDR3 is 15 amino acids. The chain's CDR3 is CASSSPGTGRQPQHF. The CDR3 bases are TGTGCCAGCAGCAGCCCCGGGACAGGGCGTCAGCCCCAGCATTTT.

This chain joins TRBV2 and TRBJ2-5, with D uncertain. Germline-derived CDR1 and CDR2 are SNHLY and FYNNEI. The CDR3 loop spans 14 amino acids. The ends were cut back, 5 bases at V and 1 base at J, with 11 bases in the middle. Written as DNA, the CDR3 is TGTGCCAGCAGTTGGGTGACATCCCAAGAGACCCAGTACTTC. It yields the protein CASSWVTSQETQYF.

This chain uses TRBV5-1 with TRBJ2-5, with 8 bases identical to TRBD2. The germline V gene encodes CDR1 SGHRS and CDR2 YFSETQ. The CDR3 extends over 17 amino acids. Unmatched junction bases numbered 12, after V lost 4 bases and J lost 1 base. CDR3 in DNA: TGCGCCAGCAGCACTGGATTGTCTAGCGGGCCCCAAGAGACCCAGTACTTC. Translation: CASSTGLSSGPQETQYF.

V usage is TRBV4-3 and J usage is TRBJ2-1; no definite D call. Germline CDR1 and CDR2: LGHNA and YSLEER. Deletions cut 4 bases from V and 0 bases from J, with 13 bases between. This CDR3 has 16 amino acids. CDR3 sequence (DNA): TGCGCCAGCAGCCCCGGGCATTGGGGCTCCTACAATGAGCAGTTCTTC. This translates into CASSPGHWGSYNEQFF.

The J gene is TRBJ2-7, the V gene TRBV5-4, with 7 bases fitting TRBD2. CDR3 size: 15 residues. V gave up 4 bases and J gave up 5 bases; unmatched junction bases: 12. From germline, CDR1 is SGHNT and CDR2 YYREEE (reference sequence). CDR3 sequence reads: CASSRGVAGGDEQYF. The CDR3 DNA sequence: TGTGCCAGCAGCCGCGGGGTAGCGGGCGGGGACGAGCAGTACTTC. Full variable domain (missing parts from reference TRBV5-4 and TRBJ2-7): ETGVTQSPTHLIKTRGQQVTLRCSSQSGHNTVSWYQQALGQGPQFIFQYYREEENGRGNFPPRFSGLQFPNYSSELNVNALELDDSALYLCASSRGVAGGDEQYFGPGTRLTVT.

V usage is TRBV10-3 and J usage is TRBJ2-1; D unresolved. CDR3 length: 13 residues. Germline V gives CDR1 ENHRY, CDR2 SYGVKD. V was pared by 1 base and J by 3 bases, with 4 bases between. CDR3 region: CAISEFGYNEQFF. CDR3 nucleotide sequence: TGTGCCATCAGTGAGTTTGGCTACAATGAGCAGTTCTTC.

The chain has TRBV19 and TRBJ2-7; 7 bases are shared with TRBD1. The CDR3 is 13 residues long. CDR1 is LNHDA and CDR2 is SQIVND in the germline V gene (reference sequence). V shed 10 bases and J 3 bases; nucleotides not matched to a gene: 9. CDR3 nucleotide sequence: TGTGCCACCGGGACAGAAAGGGTCTACGAGCAGTACTTC. It yields the protein CATGTERVYEQYF.